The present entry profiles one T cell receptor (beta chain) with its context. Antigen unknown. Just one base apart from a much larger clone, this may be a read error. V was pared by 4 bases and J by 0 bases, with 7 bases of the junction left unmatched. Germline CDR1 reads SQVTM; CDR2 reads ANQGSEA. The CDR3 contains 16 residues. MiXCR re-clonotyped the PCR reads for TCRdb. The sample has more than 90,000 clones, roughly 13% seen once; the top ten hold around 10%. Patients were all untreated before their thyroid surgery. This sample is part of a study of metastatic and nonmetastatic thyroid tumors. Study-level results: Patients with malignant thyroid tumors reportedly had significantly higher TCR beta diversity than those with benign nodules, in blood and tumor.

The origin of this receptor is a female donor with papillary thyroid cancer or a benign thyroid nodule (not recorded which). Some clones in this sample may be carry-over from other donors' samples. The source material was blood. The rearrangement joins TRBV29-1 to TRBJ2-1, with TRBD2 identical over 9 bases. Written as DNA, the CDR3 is TGCAGCGTTGTCCGCCTGACTAGCGGCTCCTACAATGAGCAGTTCTTC. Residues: CSVVRLTSGSYNEQFF.